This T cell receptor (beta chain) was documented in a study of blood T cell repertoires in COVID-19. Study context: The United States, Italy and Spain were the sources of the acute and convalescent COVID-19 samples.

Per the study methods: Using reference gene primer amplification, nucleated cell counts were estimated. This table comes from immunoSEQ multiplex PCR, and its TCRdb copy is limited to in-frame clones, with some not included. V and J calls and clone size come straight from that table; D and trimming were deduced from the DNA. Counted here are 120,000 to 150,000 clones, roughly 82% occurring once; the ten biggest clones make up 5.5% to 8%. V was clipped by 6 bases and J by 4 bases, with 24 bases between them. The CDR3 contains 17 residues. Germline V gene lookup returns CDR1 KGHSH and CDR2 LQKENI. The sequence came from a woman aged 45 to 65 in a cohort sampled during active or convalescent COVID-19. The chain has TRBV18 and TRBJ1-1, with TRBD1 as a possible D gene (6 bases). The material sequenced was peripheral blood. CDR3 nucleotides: TGTGCCAGCTCCGAAGCCATAACAGGGAGGGAGGGCACTGAAGCTTTCTTT. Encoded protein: CASSEAITGREGTEAFF.